This paragraph covers one T cell receptor beta chain sequence. These data are taken from a study of blood T cell repertoires in COVID-19. The CDR3 runs to 15 residues. Unmatched junction bases numbered 6, after V lost 0 bases and J lost 8 bases. Germline V CDR1 and CDR2: MGHRA, YSYEKL. The study assigned cohorts using participant-reported clinical history. The data were produced by immunoSEQ multiplex PCR, yet TCRdb's version contains in-frame clones alone and is incomplete. The sample records 390,000 or so clones, approximately 87% being singletons. This receptor was obtained from a woman between 50 and 59 years old who had recovered from COVID-19. Specimen: PBMCs or T cells enriched from blood (not recorded which). The chain employs TRBV4-1 and TRBJ1-4; TRBD1 aligns across 7 bases. CDR3 amino acids: CASSQDTAGGEKLFF. The CDR3 DNA follows: TGCGCCAGCAGCCAAGATACGGCAGGGGGGGAAAAACTGTTTTTT.